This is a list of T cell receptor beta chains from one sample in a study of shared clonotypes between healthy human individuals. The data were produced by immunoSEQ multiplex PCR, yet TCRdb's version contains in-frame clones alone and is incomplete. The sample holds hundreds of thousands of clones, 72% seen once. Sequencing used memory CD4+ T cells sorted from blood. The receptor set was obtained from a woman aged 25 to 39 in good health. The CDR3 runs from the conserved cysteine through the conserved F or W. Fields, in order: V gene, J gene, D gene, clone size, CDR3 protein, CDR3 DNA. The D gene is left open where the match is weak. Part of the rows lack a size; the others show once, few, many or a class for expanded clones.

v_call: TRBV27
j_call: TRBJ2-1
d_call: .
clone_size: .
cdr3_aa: CASGGLSSYNEQFF
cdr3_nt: TGTGCCAGCGGAGGACTGAGCTCCTACAATGAGCAGTTCTTC

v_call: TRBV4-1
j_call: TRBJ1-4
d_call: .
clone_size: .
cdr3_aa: CASSQAGVANEKLFF
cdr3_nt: TGCGCCAGCAGCCAAGCGGGGGTAGCTAATGAAAAACTGTTTTTT

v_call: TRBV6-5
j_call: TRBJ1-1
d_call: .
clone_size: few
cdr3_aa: CASSYEVVGEAFF
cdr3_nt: TGTGCCAGCAGTTATGAGGTCGTGGGTGAAGCTTTCTTT

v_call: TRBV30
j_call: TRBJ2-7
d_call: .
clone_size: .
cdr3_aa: CAWTGSYEQYF
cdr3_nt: TGTGCCTGGACCGGCTCCTACGAGCAGTACTTC

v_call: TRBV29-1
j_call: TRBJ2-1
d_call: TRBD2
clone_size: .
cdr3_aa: CSADTGTSAQPLIF
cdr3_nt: TGCAGCGCCGATACCGGGACTAGCGCACAACCCCTCATCTTC

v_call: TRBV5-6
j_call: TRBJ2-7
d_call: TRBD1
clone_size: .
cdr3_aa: CASSFWDRGDEQYF
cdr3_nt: TGTGCCAGCAGCTTTTGGGACAGGGGAGACGAGCAGTACTTC

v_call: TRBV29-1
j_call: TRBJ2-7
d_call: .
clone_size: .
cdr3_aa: CSVAGNYEQYF
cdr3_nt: TGCAGCGTTGCTGGGAATTACGAGCAGTACTTC

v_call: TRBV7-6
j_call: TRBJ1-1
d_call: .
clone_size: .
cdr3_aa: CASSSQTDTEAFF
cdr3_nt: TGTGCCAGCAGCTCTCAGACAGACACTGAAGCTTTCTTT

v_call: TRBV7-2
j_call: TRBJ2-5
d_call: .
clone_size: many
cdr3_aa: CASKEGYLQETQYF
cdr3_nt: TGTGCCAGTAAAGAGGGATACCTTCAAGAGACCCAGTACTTC

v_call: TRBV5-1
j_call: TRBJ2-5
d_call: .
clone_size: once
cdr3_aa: CASSSYSLAGLRETQYF
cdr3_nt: TGCGCCAGCAGCTCCTATAGCCTGGCGGGGCTCAGGGAGACCCAGTACTTC

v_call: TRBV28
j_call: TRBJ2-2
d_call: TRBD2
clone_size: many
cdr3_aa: CASAEGGGRWELFF
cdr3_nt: TGTGCCAGCGCCGAAGGCGGGGGGCGGTGGGAGCTGTTTTTT

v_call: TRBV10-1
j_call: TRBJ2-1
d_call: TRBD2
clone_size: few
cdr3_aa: CASSESQRETHEQFF
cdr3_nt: TGCGCCAGCAGTGAGTCCCAGCGGGAGACTCATGAGCAGTTCTTC

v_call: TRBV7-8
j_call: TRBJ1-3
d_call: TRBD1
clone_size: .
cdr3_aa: CASSAQGRKNTIYF
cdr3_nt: TGTGCCAGCAGCGCACAGGGGCGTAAAAACACCATATATTTT

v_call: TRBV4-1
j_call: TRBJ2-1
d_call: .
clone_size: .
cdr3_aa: CASSQVGNEQFF
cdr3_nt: TGCGCCAGCAGCCAAGTAGGGAATGAGCAGTTCTTC

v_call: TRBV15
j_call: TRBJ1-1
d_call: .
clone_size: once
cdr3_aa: CATRRPQKNTEAFF
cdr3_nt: TGTGCCACCAGGAGGCCACAAAAGAACACTGAAGCTTTCTTT

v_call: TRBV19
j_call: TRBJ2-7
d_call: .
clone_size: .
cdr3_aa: CASTQPPYEQYF
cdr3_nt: TGTGCCAGTACCCAGCCTCCCTACGAGCAGTACTTC

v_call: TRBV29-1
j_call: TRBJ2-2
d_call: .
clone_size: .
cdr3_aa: CSVGVTGELFF
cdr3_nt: TGCAGCGTGGGTGTAACCGGGGAGCTGTTTTTT

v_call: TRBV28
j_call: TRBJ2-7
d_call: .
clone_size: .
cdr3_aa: CASSTPGGLYEQYF
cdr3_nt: TGTGCCAGCAGCACCCCCGGGGGGCTCTACGAGCAGTACTTC

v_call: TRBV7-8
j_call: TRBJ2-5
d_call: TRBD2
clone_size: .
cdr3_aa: CASSFELAGEGKTQYF
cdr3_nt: TGTGCCAGCAGCTTCGAACTAGCGGGAGAGGGCAAGACCCAGTACTTC

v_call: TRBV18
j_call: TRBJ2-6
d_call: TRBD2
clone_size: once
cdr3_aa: CASSPNPTSGRLAGANVLTF
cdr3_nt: TGTGCCAGCTCCCCGAACCCGACTAGCGGGAGGTTAGCGGGGGCCAACGTCCTGACTTTC

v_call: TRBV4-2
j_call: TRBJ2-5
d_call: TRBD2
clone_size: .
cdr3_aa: CASSRREGGEETQYF
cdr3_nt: TGTGCCAGCAGCCGCCGGGAGGGCGGGGAAGAGACCCAGTACTTC

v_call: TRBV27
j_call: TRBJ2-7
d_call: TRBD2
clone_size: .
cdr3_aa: CASSPFVGTSGSRTSEQYF
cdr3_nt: TGTGCCAGCAGTCCATTCGTCGGGACTAGCGGGAGCCGGACTTCCGAGCAGTACTTC

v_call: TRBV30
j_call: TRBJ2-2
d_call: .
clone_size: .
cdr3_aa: CAWNRDTGVTGELFF
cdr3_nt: TGTGCCTGGAACCGGGACACTGGGGTGACCGGGGAGCTGTTTTTT

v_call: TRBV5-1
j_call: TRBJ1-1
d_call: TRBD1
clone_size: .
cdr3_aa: CASSTDRESAFF
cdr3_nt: TGCGCCAGCAGCACCGACAGGGAGTCAGCTTTCTTT

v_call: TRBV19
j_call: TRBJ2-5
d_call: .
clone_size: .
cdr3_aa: CASSITPATGRTTQYF
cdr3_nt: TGTGCCAGTAGTATAACCCCGGCGACAGGTAGGACCACCCAGTACTTC

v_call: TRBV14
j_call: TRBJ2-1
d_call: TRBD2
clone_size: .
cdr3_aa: CASSDYRTSGYNEQFF
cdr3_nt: TGTGCCAGCAGCGATTACCGGACTAGCGGATACAATGAGCAGTTCTTC

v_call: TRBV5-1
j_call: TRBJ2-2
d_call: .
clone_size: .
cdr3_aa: CASRLFSGPNTGELFF
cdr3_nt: TGCGCCAGCAGATTGTTTAGCGGACCGAACACCGGGGAGCTGTTTTTT

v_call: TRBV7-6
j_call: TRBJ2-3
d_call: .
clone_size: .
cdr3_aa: CASSSRGGQVVRTDTQYF
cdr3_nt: TGTGCCAGCAGCTCTAGGGGGGGACAGGTGGTCCGCACAGATACGCAGTATTTT